This T cell receptor (beta chain) was sequenced in a study of spatial heterogeneity in lung cancer (dated by TCRdb to the late 2010s). Context from the whole study: Beta-chain transcripts were consistently detected in greater numbers than alpha-chain transcripts, which likely reflected higher beta-chain transcript abundance. In the raw uncorrected reads, each unique combination of TCR and UMI appeared more than ten times on average. The study quantitatively compared TCR alpha and beta repertoires across multiple tumor regions, matched nontumor lung and blood in non-small cell lung cancer. Nonsynonymous mutation counts, determined by whole-exome sequencing of tumor tissue, were related to features of the TCR repertoire. Both alpha and beta chains were TCR-sequenced in samples taken at surgery, namely 220 tumor regions, 63 to 70 matched nontumor lung samples and over 55 PBMC samples.

Here is what the overall study found, with its caveats: Confirming at a functional level the hypothesis that regional TCRs recognize regional mutations was considered to require additional single-cell paired TCR alpha and beta sequencing. Ubiquitous expanded tumor TCRs were detected in blood more often at tumor resection than at routine follow-up.

At the junction V is shortened by 2 bases and J by 2 bases, with 12 bases in between. Sequences MDHEN (CDR1) and SYDVKM (CDR2) are obtained from the germline V gene. The CDR3 starts with the cysteine, ends with the phenylalanine, and has 16 residues. Just the 48-base CDR3 DNA is kept, in frame starting at base 1. Preparation of the library involved 5' RACE. The sample was run on a NextSeq 500. To allow correction of PCR and sequencing errors, the TCR library protocol tagged every TCR cDNA molecule with a unique molecular identifier. Per the original workflow: TCR identification, UMI-based error correction and CDR3 extraction were all carried out with Decombinator tools. Expanded TCRs were defined as those above a frequency of 2 per 1,000, corresponding to the top 1% of the tumor frequency distribution. Each repertoire was subsampled 100 times to 5,000 TCRs, after which Renyi diversity was computed with the R vegan package. CDR3 similarity networks were constructed using string-kernel similarity of amino acid triplets, with links drawn between CDR3s whose pairwise similarity was above 0.82. TCRdb reprocessing: public reads trimmed at Q25 with fastp, clones called with MiXCR, in-frame beta chains kept. Rows matching on CDR3 protein sequence are summarized as one entry with the most common DNA and genes. The V and J calls here are based on TCRdb, not the publication. The sample records 90,000 to 95,000 distinct CDR3 sequences, 10% to 15% of which are singletons. The ten largest clones represent over 40% of the sample.

The time point label on this specimen signifies: sample taken at primary tumor resection. TCR sequencing used whole RNA extracted from tumor and nontumor lung tissue, or from cryopreserved PBMC samples, without cell sorting. Donors were around 69 patients with early-stage, untreated non-small cell lung cancer from the lung TRACERx cohort. Patients were selected for TCR sequencing only if sufficient RNA was available from at least two tumor regions. This clonotype was observed at least ten times. Its antigen is not yet known. No base-level quality is on record; no much larger clone is a single base apart.

The input for sequencing was PBMCs, taken at surgery. This receptor was obtained from a male donor with early-stage non-small cell lung cancer. The chain is encoded by TRBV28 joined to TRBJ2-2; matching of 6 bases hints at TRBD2 as the D gene. The DNA sequence is as follows: TGTGCCAGCAGTTTAATCATCGGGGGAAACACCGGGGAGCTGTTTTTT. It codes for CASSLIIGGNTGELFF. When the CDR3 is completed using the reference TRBV28 and TRBJ2-2 genes on either side, the full variable domain is DVKVTQSSRYLVKRTGEKVFLECVQDMDHENMFWYRQDPGLGLRLIYFSYDVKMKEKGDIPEGYSVSREKKERFSLILESASTNQTSMYLCASSLIIGGNTGELFFGEGSRLTVL.